Each of the 27 T cell receptor beta chains below was sequenced from the same sample in a study of blood T cell repertoires in COVID-19. The repertoire was sequenced with immunoSEQ multiplex PCR; TCRdb's copy has only in-frame clones and lacks some. The table lists roughly 130,000 clones, more than 90% of them singletons. What was sequenced was peripheral blood. The source of these receptors is a man aged 60 to 75 with COVID-19, enrolled during active disease.

This clone was found a few times. V gene TRBV11-2 combines with J gene TRBJ1-2; D gene uncertain. The CDR3 is 14 residues long. V shed 5 bases and J shed 4 bases, with 14 bases lying between them. CDR1 is SGHAT, CDR2 FQNNGV, per germline. Written as DNA, the CDR3 is TGTGCCAGCAGCGAACAAGGATCGGGCTATGGCTACACCTTC. Its protein product is CASSEQGSGYGYTF. Combining the CDR3 with reference TRBV11-2 and TRBJ1-2 gives the whole variable domain EAGVAQSPRYKIIEKRQSVAFWCNPISGHATLYWYQQILGQGPKLLIQFQNNGVVDDSQLPKDRFSAERLKGVDSTLKIQPAKLEDSAVYLCASSEQGSGYGYTFGSGTRLTVV.

This chain uses TRBV5-1 with TRBJ2-3, with 12 bases lining up with TRBD2. V was pared by 0 bases and J by 5 bases, with 1 base of the junction left unmatched. CDR1 is SGHRS and CDR2 is YFSETQ in the germline V gene. The CDR3 runs to 15 residues. CDR3 DNA: TGCGCCAGCAGCTTGGGACTAGCGGGAGTAGATACGCAGTATTTT. Translation: CASSLGLAGVDTQYF.

The rearrangement joins TRBV18 to TRBJ1-1; 7 bases map to TRBD1. Germline assignment: CDR1 KGHSH and CDR2 LQKENI. The junction had 3 bases not matched to a gene; V was cut back by 3 bases and J by 5 bases. This CDR3 is built from 13 residues. The CDR3: CASSPSQGTEAFF. CDR3 DNA: TGTGCCAGCTCACCTTCACAGGGGACTGAAGCTTTCTTT.

The chain combines TRBV24-1 with TRBJ2-1; 7 nucleotides align to TRBD2. Germline CDR1 and CDR2: KGHDR and SFDVKD. The CDR3 totals 16 residues. V gave up 3 bases and J gave up 2 bases; unmatched junction bases: 6. The CDR3 region is CATSDMTGGTYNEQFF. The CDR3 DNA follows: TGTGCCACCAGTGATATGACGGGAGGTACCTACAATGAGCAGTTCTTC.

V is TRBV5-1 and J is TRBJ2-3, with unresolved D. The CDR3 extends over 11 amino acids. The V end lost 7 bases, the J end lost 3 bases, and 6 bases lay between the germline ends. Germline loops: CDR1 SGHRS, CDR2 YFSETQ. CDR3 sequence (DNA): TGCGCCAGCGGGCCTACAGATACGCAGTATTTT. Amino acid sequence: CASGPTDTQYF.

On this clone: Other DNA sequences from this sample encode an identical CDR3 as well. The chain combines TRBV6-5 with TRBJ2-7; D may be TRBD2 (5 bases). The CDR3 consists of 14 residues. Trimming shortened V by 2 bases and J by 2 bases, and 10 bases separated the two germline ends. CDR1 and CDR2 (germline): MNHEY, SVGAGI. The CDR3 DNA reads TGTGCCAGCAGTTACCGGGATAGGGCCTACGAGCAGTACTTC. Translation: CASSYRDRAYEQYF.

The chain employs TRBV7-9 and TRBJ2-5; 11 bases match TRBD1. Unmatched junction bases numbered 7, after V lost 8 bases and J lost 2 bases. Germline assignment: CDR1 SEHNR and CDR2 FQNEAQ (reference sequence). The CDR3 runs to 15 residues. The DNA of the CDR3 is TGTGCCAGCCGCCCGGGACAGGGGGAGCAAGAGACCCAGTACTTC. This sequence encodes CASRPGQGEQETQYF.

The CDR3 DNA is TGTGCCAGCAGCCCTATGGGGACAAGCTTTACCAAAAACATTCAGTACTTC. Its protein is CASSPMGTSFTKNIQYF. The rearrangement links TRBV9 to TRBJ2-4; a weak D match, TRBD1 (6 bases). The CDR3 spans 17 residues. CDR1 is SGDLS, CDR2 YYNGEE, per germline. V was cut by 4 bases and J by 2 bases, with 19 bases left in between.

This chain links TRBV19 with TRBJ1-5; D unresolved. Trimming left V 1 base short and J 3 bases short, with 7 bases between. This CDR3 has 14 residues. Germline V gives CDR1 LNHDA, CDR2 SQIVND (reference sequence). The CDR3, as DNA: TGTGCCAGTAGTATAGGGCAGGTCAATCAGCCCCAGCATTTT. This encodes CASSIGQVNQPQHF.

The chain recombines TRBV5-5 with TRBJ2-3; D possibly corresponds to TRBD1 (6 bases). The CDR3 sequence is 15 residues long. Looked up from germline, CDR1 is SGHKS and CDR2 is YYEKEE (reference sequence). V lost 2 bases and J lost 6, with 16 bases in between. The CDR3 sequence: CASSFGYPRGDTQYF. The CDR3 coding sequence is TGTGCCAGCAGCTTTGGCTACCCTAGGGGGGATACGCAGTATTTT.

This rearrangement joins TRBV11-2 to TRBJ2-3; 9 bases match TRBD2. With 5 bases clipped from V and 2 bases from J, the junction kept 11 bases outside the gene matches. This CDR3 comprises 17 residues. Germline values: CDR1 SGHAT, CDR2 FQNNGV. CDR3 loop: CASSTRLAAQNTDTQYF. The CDR3 DNA reads TGTGCCAGCAGCACAAGACTAGCGGCCCAGAACACAGATACGCAGTATTTT.

The chain links TRBV10-2 to TRBJ2-1, with 13 bases that match TRBD2. This CDR3 spans 15 amino acids. The germline V gene has CDR1 WSHSY and CDR2 SAAADI. J gave up 6 bases and V 5 bases, and 4 bases lay outside the gene matches. The CDR3 bases are TGCGCCAGCAGTTCCACTAGCGGGAGGGCCAATGAGCAGTTCTTC. Translating it yields CASSSTSGRANEQFF.

V is TRBV4-2 and J is TRBJ2-7; 7 bases line up with TRBD2. J was trimmed by 6 bases and V by 1 base; bases with no gene match: 15. The CDR3 sequence is 17 residues long. From germline, CDR1 is LGHNA and CDR2 YNFKEQ. The CDR3 loop is CASSQASVMRERGEQYF. In DNA, the CDR3 is TGTGCCAGCAGCCAAGCCTCCGTGATGCGGGAGCGGGGCGAGCAGTACTTC.

V usage is TRBV5-1 and J usage is TRBJ2-1; a weak D match, TRBD2 (5 bases). V was shortened by 4 bases and J by 5 bases, with 7 bases between the two germline ends. This CDR3 spans 12 amino acids. Per germline, CDR1 SGHRS and CDR2 YFSETQ. Written as DNA, the CDR3 is TGCGCCAGCAGCCTGGGAGACAATGAGCAGTTCTTC. Protein sequence: CASSLGDNEQFF.

The chain recombines TRBV5-4 with TRBJ2-2; tentative D call: TRBD1 (8 bases). CDR3 size: 16 residues. Deletions cut 0 bases from V and 7 bases from J, with 16 bases between. The germline CDR1 and CDR2 sequences are SGHNT and YYREEE (reference sequence). This chain's CDR3 is CASSLGQTGEGGELFF. The DNA for the CDR3 is TGTGCCAGCAGCTTGGGACAGACAGGGGAGGGCGGGGAGCTGTTTTTT.

The chain is built from TRBV19 and TRBJ1-1; tentative D call: TRBD1 (6 bases). Germline V gene lookup returns CDR1 LNHDA and CDR2 SQIVND (reference sequence). Trimming shortened V by 7 bases and J by 1 base, and 16 bases separated the two germline ends. This CDR3 is 15 amino acids long. The CDR3 nucleotides are TGTGCCAGTACCGGAGCCCTACAGGGGAACACTGAAGCTTTCTTT. Protein sequence: CASTGALQGNTEAFF.

This chain uses TRBV15 with TRBJ2-1; 7 positions agree with TRBD2. The germline V gene encodes CDR1 LNHNV and CDR2 YYDKDF (reference sequence). Trimming cost V 5 bases and J 4 bases; bases outside gene matches: 11. The CDR3 spans 16 residues. DNA for the CDR3: TGTGCCACCAGCGATCCTCCGGCGGGAGAATACAATGAGCAGTTCTTC. Its translation: CATSDPPAGEYNEQFF.

V and J are TRBV9 and TRBJ2-2, with D tentatively TRBD1 (5 bases). CDR1 SGDLS and CDR2 YYNGEE come from the germline V gene. The CDR3 covers 16 residues. The V end lost 5 bases, the J end lost 0 bases, and 14 bases lay between the germline ends. CDR3 protein: CASRQELTANTGELFF. Here the CDR3 DNA reads TGTGCCAGCAGGCAAGAGCTGACAGCGAACACCGGGGAGCTGTTTTTT.

The V gene is TRBV12-3 or TRBV12-4, the J gene TRBJ2-1; tentatively, D is TRBD1 (5 bases). V was shortened by 4 bases and J by 9 bases, with 13 bases between the two germline ends. This CDR3 is built from 13 residues. CDR3 coding DNA: TGTGCCAGCAGTTACAGCAGGGTTGGTGAGCAGTTCTTC. The encoded protein is CASSYSRVGEQFF.

In its sample, this clone was seen once. The chain links TRBV24-1 to TRBJ1-3, with 9 nucleotides matching TRBD1. The germline CDR1 and CDR2 sequences are KGHDR and SFDVKD. Trimming took 4 bases from V and 1 from J; bases not matched to a gene: 7. The CDR3 covers 17 residues. The DNA of the CDR3 is TGTGCCACCAGTGACGCGGGACAGGGTTTGTCTGGAAACACCATATATTTT. Protein product: CATSDAGQGLSGNTIYF.

The V call is TRBV4-3, the J call TRBJ1-4, with 7 bases aligning to TRBD1. V was pared by 8 bases and J by 8 bases, with 8 bases of the junction left unmatched. The CDR3 length is 13 residues. Looked up from germline, CDR1 is LGHNA and CDR2 is YSLEER. The CDR3 loop reads CASRNRGEEKLFF. As DNA, the CDR3 is TGCGCCAGCCGAAACAGGGGCGAAGAAAAACTGTTTTTT.

The chain employs TRBV2 and TRBJ1-5, with D hard to call. CDR3 size: 15 residues. In germline, CDR1 is SNHLY, CDR2 FYNNEI. Trimming pared 6 bases from V and 3 bases from J, leaving 15 bases between. CDR3 loop: CASSREGLLNQPQHF. CDR3 bases: TGTGCCAGCAGCCGTGAGGGCCTCCTCAATCAGCCCCAGCATTTT. Supplemented by reference TRBV2 and TRBJ1-5, the full variable domain reads EPEVTQTPSHQVTQMGQEVILRCVPISNHLYFYWYRQILGQKVEFLVSFYNNEISEKSEIFDDQFSVERPDGSNFTLKIRSTKLEDSAMYFCASSREGLLNQPQHFGDGTRLSIL.

The chain employs TRBV21-1 and TRBJ1-2. TRBV21-1 corresponds to a pseudogene. The CDR3 runs to 16 residues. The CDR3: CASSIGAPVGGYGYTF. The CDR3 DNA reads TGTGCCAGCAGCATCGGGGCCCCGGTGGGGGGCTATGGCTACACCTTC.

The chain links TRBV10-2 to TRBJ2-3; weak D call: TRBD1 (6 bases). V lost 7 bases to trimming and J lost 4 bases, with 24 bases between them. This CDR3 region has 17 residues. CDR1 is WSHSY and CDR2 is SAAADI in the germline V gene. Written as DNA, the CDR3 is TGCGCCAGCAACACTTTGATATCGGGACAACCCCCAGATACGCAGTATTTT. Translating gives CASNTLISGQPPDTQYF.

This sequence joins TRBV6-4 and TRBJ1-6; 9 nucleotides line up with TRBD1. Unmatched junction bases numbered 4, after V lost 5 bases and J lost 8 bases. This CDR3 has 14 amino acids. Germline assignment: CDR1 MRHNA and CDR2 SNTAGT. The CDR3 DNA reads TGTGCCAGCAGTTTACAGGGGGCGCATTCACCCCTCCACTTT. Translated, it gives CASSLQGAHSPLHF.

The rearrangement links TRBV14 to TRBJ2-2; TRBD2 is a possible D gene (6 bases). CDR1 is SGHDN and CDR2 is FVKESK in the germline V gene. V was trimmed by 4 bases and J by 6 bases, leaving 9 bases between them. The CDR3 loop spans 13 amino acids. The DNA for the CDR3 is TGTGCCAGCAGCCGAGGAGGGTCCGGGGAGCTGTTTTTT. Protein product: CASSRGGSGELFF.

This sequence joins TRBV12-5 and TRBJ2-3; no firm D call. This CDR3 comprises 13 residues. V was pared by 6 bases and J by 6 bases, with 13 bases between. Germline V gene sequence: CDR1 LGHNT, CDR2 FRNRAP. The CDR3 is CASGLIDFDTQYF. The DNA of the CDR3 is TGTGCTAGTGGCTTAATAGATTTCGATACGCAGTATTTT.